These T cell receptor beta chains were read from a single sample in a study of spatial heterogeneity in lung cancer. TCRdb called the 5' RACE reads again in MiXCR, with one record for every CDR3 protein. The profile covers about 95,000 distinct CDR3 sequences, with roughly 10% appearing a single time and 6.5% to 8.5% taken by the ten largest. Sequencing used PBMCs, obtained at surgery. The receptors stem from a male donor with early-stage non-small cell lung cancer. Each CDR3 is given with its conserved first and last residue. A D gene is named only where the DNA matches it firmly. The size of a clone is reported for some rows only, either as once, few or many, or as a class for expanded clones.

d_call j_call v_call clone_size cdr3_length cdr3_aa
TRBD1 TRBJ2-1 TRBV29-1 many 11 CSVARGNEQFF
TRBD1 TRBJ2-7 TRBV29-1 NA 12 CSARGPSYEQYF
NA TRBJ1-5 TRBV2 many 14 CATTQGNSNQPQHF
NA TRBJ2-4 TRBV18 NA 15 CASSPPDGAKNIQYF
NA TRBJ1-1 TRBV5-1 NA 14 CASSLGGENTEAFF
NA TRBJ2-3 TRBV2 NA 11 CASTIVDTQYF
NA TRBJ1-1 TRBV12-3/TRBV12-4 many 14 CASSLSAANTEAFF
NA TRBJ2-7 TRBV29-1 many 12 CSVEDFGYEQYF
NA TRBJ2-7 TRBV2 many 13 CASRGPENYEQYF
TRBD1 TRBJ2-7 TRBV2 many 14 CASSWTGSPYEQYF
TRBD1 TRBJ2-5 TRBV12-3/TRBV12-4 few 13 CASSDRERETQYF
NA TRBJ1-1 TRBV10-3 many 15 CAISDDPGQGAEAFF
TRBD1 TRBJ2-3 TRBV29-1 many 14 CSVATGASTDTQYF
TRBD2 TRBJ2-2 TRBV7-3 few 16 CASSDKTSGSSGELFF
TRBD1 TRBJ2-5 TRBV9 NA 16 CASSVASVRGQETQYF
NA TRBJ1-2 TRBV5-6 many 12 CASRRTVYGYTF
TRBD1 TRBJ2-3 TRBV12-3/TRBV12-4 few 15 CASSLGQGDTDTQYF
NA TRBJ1-2 TRBV27 few 15 CASSSQVRGGYGYTF
TRBD2 TRBJ2-5 TRBV6-5 many 15 CASSYSGGAAETQYF
NA TRBJ1-2 TRBV28 few 14 CASSGAAPNYGYTF
TRBD1 TRBJ2-7 TRBV27 few 16 CASRPSQKQGAKEQYF
NA TRBJ2-5 TRBV28 few 14 CASRPQVGGGTQYF
TRBD2 TRBJ2-7 TRBV29-1 few 13 CSVLLAGIYEQYF
TRBD1 TRBJ1-1 TRBV28 few 15 CASSGPGTGETEAFF
NA TRBJ2-1 TRBV5-1 few 15 CASSLDRGPYNEQFF
NA TRBJ1-3 TRBV20-1 NA 15 CSARGEGVSGNTIYF
NA TRBJ2-5 TRBV2 NA 12 CASSEPGETQYF
TRBD1 TRBJ2-5 TRBV10-2 many 13 CASRDRGRETQYF
NA TRBJ1-1 TRBV19 NA 14 CASSIRGSNTEAFF
NA TRBJ2-3 TRBV5-6 NA 14 CASSPTDVMGTQYF
NA TRBJ1-2 TRBV28 NA 13 CASSLPAGTGYTF
NA TRBJ2-3 TRBV5-1 many 13 CASSFGGPDTQYF
NA TRBJ2-1 TRBV2 NA 15 CASLDGGAGLNEQFF
NA TRBJ1-1 TRBV29-1 few 13 CSVAGIGGTEAFF
NA TRBJ2-2 TRBV3-1 few 16 CASTQRSTGNTGELFF
NA TRBJ1-5 TRBV5-1 NA 15 CASRREVGRNQPQHF
NA TRBJ2-3 TRBV5-1 many 13 CASSRGETDTQYF
TRBD1 TRBJ2-7 TRBV6-5 few 14 CASRPQGVSYEQYF
TRBD1 TRBJ2-5 TRBV7-3 few 15 CASSFSGQGGQTQYF
NA TRBJ2-3 TRBV29-1 NA 12 CSALSHSDTQYF
NA TRBJ2-6 TRBV20-1 NA 13 CSTPLAGGHVLTF
NA TRBJ2-7 TRBV5-4 many 11 CASSNGGEQYF
TRBD1 TRBJ2-2 TRBV7-3 many 16 CASSLSGTGGSGELFF